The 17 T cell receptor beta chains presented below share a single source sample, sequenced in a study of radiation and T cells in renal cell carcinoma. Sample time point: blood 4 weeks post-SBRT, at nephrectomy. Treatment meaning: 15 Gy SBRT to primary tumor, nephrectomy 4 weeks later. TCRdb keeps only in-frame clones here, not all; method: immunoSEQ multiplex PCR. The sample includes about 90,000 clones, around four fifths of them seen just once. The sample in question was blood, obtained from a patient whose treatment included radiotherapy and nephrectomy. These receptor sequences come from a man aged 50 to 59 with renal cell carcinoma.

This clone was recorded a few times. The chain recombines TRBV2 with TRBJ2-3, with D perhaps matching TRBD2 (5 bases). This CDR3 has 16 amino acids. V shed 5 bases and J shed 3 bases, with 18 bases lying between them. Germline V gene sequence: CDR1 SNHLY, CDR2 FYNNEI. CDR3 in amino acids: CASSFNVRGSTDTQYF. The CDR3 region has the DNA TGTGCCAGCAGTTTTAATGTTCGGGGTTCGACAGATACGCAGTATTTT.

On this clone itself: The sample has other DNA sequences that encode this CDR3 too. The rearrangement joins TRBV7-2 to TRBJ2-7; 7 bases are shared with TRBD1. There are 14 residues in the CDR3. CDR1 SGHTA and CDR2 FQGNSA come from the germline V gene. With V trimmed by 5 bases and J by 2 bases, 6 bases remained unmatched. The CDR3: CASSRGQKTYEQYF. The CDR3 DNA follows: TGTGCCAGCAGCCGGGGACAGAAAACCTACGAGCAGTACTTC.

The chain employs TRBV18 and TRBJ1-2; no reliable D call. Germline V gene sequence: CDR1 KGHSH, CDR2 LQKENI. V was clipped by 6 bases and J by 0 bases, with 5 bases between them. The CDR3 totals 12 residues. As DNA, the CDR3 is TGTGCCAGCTCCGGCGCTAACTATGGCTACACCTTC. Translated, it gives CASSGANYGYTF.

The CDR3 region has the DNA TGCGCCAGCAGCCCTCCAACGGCGGGAGGGGCAAGTGAGCAGTTCTTC. Its translation is CASSPPTAGGASEQFF. The chain employs TRBV5-1 and TRBJ2-1; 9 bases are shared with TRBD2. CDR3 length: 16 amino acids. The V segment lost 4 bases and the J segment 9 bases; nucleotides outside the gene matches: 14. Germline CDR1 and CDR2: SGHRS and YFSETQ.

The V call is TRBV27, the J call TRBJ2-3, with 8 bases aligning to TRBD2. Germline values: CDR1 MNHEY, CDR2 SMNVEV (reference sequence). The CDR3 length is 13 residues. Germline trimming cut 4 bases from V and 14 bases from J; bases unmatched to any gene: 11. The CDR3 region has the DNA TGTGCCAGCAGTTCCACCGGGACTAGAATTCGGTATTTT. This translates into CASSSTGTRIRYF.

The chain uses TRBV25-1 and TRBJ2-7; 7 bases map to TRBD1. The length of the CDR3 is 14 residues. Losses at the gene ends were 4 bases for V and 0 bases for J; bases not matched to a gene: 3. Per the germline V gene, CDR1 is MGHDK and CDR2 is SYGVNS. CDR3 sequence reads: CASSGRDSSYEQYF. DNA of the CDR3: TGTGCCAGCAGTGGCCGGGACAGCTCCTACGAGCAGTACTTC.

Written as DNA, the CDR3 is TGTGCCTGGAGTGTGGGTTGGAAAGAGACCCAGTACTTC. This codes for CAWSVGWKETQYF. The chain is built from TRBV30 and TRBJ2-5; unclear D gene. V was shortened by 0 bases and J by 3 bases, with 8 bases between the two germline ends. This CDR3 has 13 residues. Germline V gene sequence: CDR1 GTSNPN, CDR2 SVGIG (reference sequence).

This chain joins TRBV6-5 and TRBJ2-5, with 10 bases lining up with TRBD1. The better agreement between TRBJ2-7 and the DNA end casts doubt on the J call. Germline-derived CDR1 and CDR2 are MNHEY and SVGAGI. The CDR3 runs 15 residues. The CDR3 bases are TGTGCCAGCAGTCTATACGGACAGGGGGCCTACGAGCAGTACTTC. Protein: CASSLYGQGAYEQYF.

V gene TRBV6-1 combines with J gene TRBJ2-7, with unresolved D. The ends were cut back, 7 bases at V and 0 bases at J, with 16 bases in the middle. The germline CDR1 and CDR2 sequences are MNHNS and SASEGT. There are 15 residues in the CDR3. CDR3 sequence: CASTLGPVSSYEQYF. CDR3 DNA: TGTGCCAGCACCCTTGGACCGGTCAGCTCCTACGAGCAGTACTTC.

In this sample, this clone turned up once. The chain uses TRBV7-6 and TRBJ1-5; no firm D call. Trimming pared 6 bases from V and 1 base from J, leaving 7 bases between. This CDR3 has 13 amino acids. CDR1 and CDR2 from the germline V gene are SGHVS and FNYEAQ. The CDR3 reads CASSSDSNQPQHF. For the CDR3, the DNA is TGTGCCAGCAGTTCGGACAGCAATCAGCCCCAGCATTTT. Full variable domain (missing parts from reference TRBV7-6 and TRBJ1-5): GAGVSQSPRYKVTKRGQDVALRCDPISGHVSLYWYRQALGQGPEFLTYFNYEAQQDKSGLPNDRFSAERPEGSISTLTIQRTEQRDSAMYRCASSSDSNQPQHFGDGTRLSIL.

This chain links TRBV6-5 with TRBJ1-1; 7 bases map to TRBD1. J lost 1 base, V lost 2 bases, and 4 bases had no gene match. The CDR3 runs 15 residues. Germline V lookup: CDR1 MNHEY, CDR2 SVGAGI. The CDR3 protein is CASSYPQGWNTEAFF. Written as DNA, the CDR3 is TGTGCCAGCAGTTACCCACAGGGGTGGAACACTGAAGCTTTCTTT.

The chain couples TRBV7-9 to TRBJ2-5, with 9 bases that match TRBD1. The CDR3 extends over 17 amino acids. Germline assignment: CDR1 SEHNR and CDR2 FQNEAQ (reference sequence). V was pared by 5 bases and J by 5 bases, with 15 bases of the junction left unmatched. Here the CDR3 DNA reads TGTGCCAGCAGCCTATCCTATCAACAGGGGGCCGGTGAGACCCAGTACTTC. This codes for CASSLSYQQGAGETQYF.

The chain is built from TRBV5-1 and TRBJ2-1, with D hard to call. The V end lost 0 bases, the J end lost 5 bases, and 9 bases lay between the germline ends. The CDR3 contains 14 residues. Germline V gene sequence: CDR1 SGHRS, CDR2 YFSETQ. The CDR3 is CASSLGVGNNEQFF. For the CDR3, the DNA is TGCGCCAGCAGCTTGGGTGTAGGGAACAATGAGCAGTTCTTC.

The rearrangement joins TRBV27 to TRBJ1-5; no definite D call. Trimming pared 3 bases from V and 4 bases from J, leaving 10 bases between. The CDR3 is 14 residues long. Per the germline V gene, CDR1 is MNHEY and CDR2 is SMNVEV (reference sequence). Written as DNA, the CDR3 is TGTGCCAGCAGTTTGCAAGGGAAGAATCAGCCCCAGCATTTT. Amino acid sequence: CASSLQGKNQPQHF.

CDR3: CASSYREDGYTF. The CDR3 region has the DNA TGTGCCAGCAGTTACAGGGAGGATGGCTACACCTTC. The J gene is TRBJ1-2, the V gene TRBV6-6; D unresolved. Germline loops: CDR1 MNHNY, CDR2 SVGAGI (reference sequence). Trimming shortened V by 2 bases and J by 6 bases, and 7 bases separated the two germline ends. The CDR3 has 12 residues.

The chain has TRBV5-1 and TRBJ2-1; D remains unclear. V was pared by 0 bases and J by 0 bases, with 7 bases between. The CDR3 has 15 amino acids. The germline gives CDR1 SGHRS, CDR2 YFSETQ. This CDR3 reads CASSLGLSSYNEQFF. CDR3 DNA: TGCGCCAGCAGCTTGGGCCTCTCCTCCTACAATGAGCAGTTCTTC.

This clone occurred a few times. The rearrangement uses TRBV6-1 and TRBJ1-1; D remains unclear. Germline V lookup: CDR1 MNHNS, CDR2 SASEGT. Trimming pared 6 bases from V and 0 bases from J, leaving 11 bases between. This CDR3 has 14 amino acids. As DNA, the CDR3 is TGTGCCAGCAGCCGTTATGAGGTGAACACTGAAGCTTTCTTT. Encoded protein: CASSRYEVNTEAFF.